The 9 T cell receptor beta chains reported below all come from one sample, sequenced in a study of T cells after yellow fever vaccination. A single record per CDR3 protein comes from TCRdb applying MiXCR to the 5' RACE reads. The sample lists 400,000 to 450,000 distinct CDR3 sequences, around 20% seen once, with roughly a sixth in the top ten. The sample here was PBMCs, taken before the yellow fever booster vaccination. These TCRs come from a man aged 18-30 years who received the YFV17D yellow fever vaccine.

This clonotype was counted only a few times. This sequence joins TRBV5-1 and TRBJ1-4; D is perhaps TRBD1 (5 bases). The germline V gene encodes CDR1 SGHRS and CDR2 YFSETQ. Trimming stripped 5 bases from V and 11 bases from J, with 19 bases between. There are 14 residues in the CDR3. The CDR3 loop is CASSSDPMGEKLFF. The CDR3 coding sequence is TGCGCCAGCAGTTCCGATCCTATGGGGGAGAAACTGTTTTTT.

The rearrangement uses TRBV4-1 and TRBJ2-5, with 7 positions matching TRBD1. The V gene's germline CDR1 is MGHRA and CDR2 YSYEKL. The CDR3 spans 14 residues. The trim removed 5 bases at V and 4 bases at J, leaving 7 bases unmatched. The CDR3 DNA sequence: TGCGCCAGCAGCAGGACAGGTTGGCGAGAGACCCAGTACTTC. Encoded protein: CASSRTGWRETQYF.

The chain carries TRBV6-9 and TRBJ2-3; 8 bases fit TRBD1. The CDR3 runs 15 residues. Germline CDR1 is MNHGY and CDR2 is SVAAGI. Trimming removed 4 bases from V and 2 bases from J; junction bases left unmatched: 5. CDR3 bases: TGTGCCAGCAGTTGGGACAGGCCTGACACAGATACGCAGTATTTT. Its translation is CASSWDRPDTDTQYF.

The chain has TRBV11-2 and TRBJ2-5; D tentatively reads TRBD1 or TRBD2 (5 bases each). The CDR3 covers 14 residues. Germline CDR1 is SGHAT and CDR2 is FQNNGV. Between the trimmed V and J ends, which lost 3 bases and 5 bases, there was a span of 13 bases. The CDR3 loop reads CASSFGALAETQYF. The CDR3 DNA reads TGTGCCAGCAGCTTCGGGGCGCTTGCCGAGACCCAGTACTTC.

V and J are TRBV9 and TRBJ1-2, with 9 bases fitting TRBD1. The germline CDR1 and CDR2 sequences are SGDLS and YYNGEE. Losses at the gene ends were 3 bases for V and 5 bases for J; bases not matched to a gene: 8. This CDR3 is 15 amino acids long. The CDR3 sequence: CASSGLQGAWYGYTF. The CDR3, as DNA: TGTGCCAGCAGCGGCTTACAGGGGGCCTGGTATGGCTACACCTTC.

This clonotype was counted ten times or more. The chain joins TRBV29-1 to TRBJ2-5, with TRBD1 matching 7 bases. With V trimmed by 6 bases and J by 5 bases, 6 bases remained unmatched. Looked up from germline, CDR1 is SQVTM and CDR2 is ANQGSEA. The CDR3 length is 12 residues. The DNA for the CDR3 is TGCAGCGTAACAGGGGTCGAGGAGACCCAGTACTTC. It is translated as CSVTGVEETQYF.

This clonotype was recorded a few times. The CDR3 here is CASSPYSPSTNEKLFF. The CDR3, as DNA: TGTGCCAGCTCACCCTACTCGCCGTCGACTAATGAAAAACTGTTTTTT. The chain joins TRBV18 to TRBJ1-4; D gene ambiguous. Trimming pared 3 bases from V and 2 bases from J, leaving 13 bases between. The CDR3 has 16 residues. Germline loops: CDR1 KGHSH, CDR2 LQKENI. Supplemented by reference TRBV18 and TRBJ1-4, the full variable domain reads NAGVMQNPRHLVRRRGQEARLRCSPMKGHSHVYWYRQLPEEGLKFMVYLQKENIIDESGMPKERFSAEFPKEGPSILRIQQVVRGDSAAYFCASSPYSPSTNEKLFFGSGTQLSVL.

The gene calls are TRBV29-1 and TRBJ2-5; 9 bases fit TRBD2. Germline V CDR1 and CDR2: SQVTM, ANQGSEA. The CDR3 runs to 15 residues. The V gene end was trimmed by 0 bases and the J gene end by 6 bases; junction bases not matched to a gene: 8. The CDR3 sequence: CSVEDPLAGSQTQYF. The CDR3, as DNA: TGCAGCGTTGAAGATCCGCTAGCGGGGTCGCAGACCCAGTACTTC.

Ten or more counts support this clonotype. The chain recombines TRBV2 with TRBJ1-1, with D maybe TRBD1 (6 bases). The CDR3 has 14 residues. The V gene lost 8 bases and the J gene lost 1 base, with 14 bases spanning the gap. The germline gives CDR1 SNHLY, CDR2 FYNNEI. The CDR3 sequence is CASSLQGQNTEAFF. The CDR3 DNA sequence: TGTGCCAGCTCCCTCCAGGGGCAGAACACTGAAGCTTTCTTT. Full variable domain (rest looked up from reference TRBV2 and TRBJ1-1): EPEVTQTPSHQVTQMGQEVILRCVPISNHLYFYWYRQILGQKVEFLVSFYNNEISEKSEIFDDQFSVERPDGSNFTLKIRSTKLEDSAMYFCASSLQGQNTEAFFGQGTRLTVV.